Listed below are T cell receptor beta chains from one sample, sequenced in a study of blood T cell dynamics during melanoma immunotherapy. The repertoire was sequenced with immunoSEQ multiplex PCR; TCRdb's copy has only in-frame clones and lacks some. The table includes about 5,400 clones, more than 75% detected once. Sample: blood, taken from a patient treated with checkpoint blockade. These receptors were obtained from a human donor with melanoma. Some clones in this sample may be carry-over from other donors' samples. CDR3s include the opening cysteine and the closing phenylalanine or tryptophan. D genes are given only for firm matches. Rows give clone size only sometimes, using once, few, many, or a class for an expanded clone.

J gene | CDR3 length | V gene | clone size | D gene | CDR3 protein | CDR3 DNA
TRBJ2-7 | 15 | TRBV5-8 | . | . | CASSQAGQGNEEQYF | TGCGCCAGCAGCCAGGCGGGGCAGGGAAATGAAGAGCAGTACTTC
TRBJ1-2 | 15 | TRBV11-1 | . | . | CASSLASGEYYGYTF | TGTGCCAGTAGCTTAGCTTCTGGGGAATACTATGGCTACACCTTC
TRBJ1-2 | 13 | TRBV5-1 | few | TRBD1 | CASSSEGAFGYTF | TGCGCCAGCAGCTCGGAGGGGGCCTTTGGCTACACCTTC
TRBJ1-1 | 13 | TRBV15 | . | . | CATSSNGIAEAFF | TGTGCCACCAGCAGTAACGGCATCGCTGAAGCTTTCTTT
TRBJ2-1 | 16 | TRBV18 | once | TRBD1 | CASSPSTGTGGNEQFF | TGTGCCAGCTCACCGTCGACCGGGACAGGGGGCAATGAGCAGTTCTTC
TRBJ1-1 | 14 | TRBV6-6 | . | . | CASIPQGGNTEAFF | TGTGCCAGCATCCCACAGGGCGGGAACACTGAAGCTTTCTTT
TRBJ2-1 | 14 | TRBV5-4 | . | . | CASSLESSYNEQFF | TGTGCCAGCAGCTTGGAAAGCTCCTACAATGAGCAGTTCTTC
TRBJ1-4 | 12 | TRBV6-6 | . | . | CASEYGNEKLFF | TGTGCCAGCGAGTATGGCAATGAAAAACTGTTTTTT
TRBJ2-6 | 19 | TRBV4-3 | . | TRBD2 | CASSQDLGRGWSGANVLTF | TGCGCCAGCAGCCAAGATCTCGGGAGGGGTTGGTCTGGGGCCAACGTCCTGACTTTC
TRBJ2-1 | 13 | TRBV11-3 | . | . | CASSFGAYNEQFF | TGTGCCAGCAGCTTTGGGGCCTACAATGAGCAGTTCTTC
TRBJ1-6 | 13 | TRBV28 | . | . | CASKSRAHSPLHF | TGTGCCAGCAAGTCGAGGGCACATTCACCCCTCCACTTT
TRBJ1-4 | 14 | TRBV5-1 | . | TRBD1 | CASSPGQGPEKLFF | TGCGCCAGCAGCCCGGGACAGGGACCAGAAAAACTGTTTTTT
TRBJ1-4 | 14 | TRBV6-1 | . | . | CASRRTAGGEKLFF | TGTGCCAGCAGGAGGACGGCGGGAGGTGAAAAACTGTTTTTT
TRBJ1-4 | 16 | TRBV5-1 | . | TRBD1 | CASSTTTGSTNEKLFF | TGCGCCAGCAGCACCACGACAGGGTCCACTAATGAAAAACTGTTTTTT
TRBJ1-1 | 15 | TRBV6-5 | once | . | CASSYSRLGEREAFF | TGTGCCAGCAGTTACTCGCGGTTGGGAGAGCGGGAGGCTTTCTTT
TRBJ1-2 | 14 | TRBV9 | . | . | CASSVGSGNYGYTF | TGTGCCAGCAGCGTAGGTTCTGGGAACTATGGCTACACCTTC
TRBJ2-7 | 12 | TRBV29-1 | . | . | CSVSQGNSEQYF | TGCAGCGTTTCCCAGGGAAATAGCGAGCAGTACTTC
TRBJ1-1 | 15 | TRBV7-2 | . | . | CASSLAPVQGTEAFF | TGTGCCAGCAGCTTAGCGCCCGTACAGGGCACTGAAGCTTTCTTT
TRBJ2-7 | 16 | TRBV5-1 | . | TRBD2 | CASSLLASGGASEQYF | TGCGCCAGCAGCTTGCTGGCTAGCGGGGGGGCGTCCGAGCAGTACTTC
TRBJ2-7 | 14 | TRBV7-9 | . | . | CASSFGRERNEQYF | TGTGCCAGCAGCTTCGGACGTGAGAGGAACGAGCAGTACTTC
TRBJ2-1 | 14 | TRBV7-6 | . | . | CASSLAEVGNEQFF | TGTGCCAGCAGCTTAGCTGAAGTTGGCAATGAGCAGTTCTTC
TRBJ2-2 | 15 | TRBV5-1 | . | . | CASSLELFGTGELFF | TGCGCCAGCAGCTTGGAACTATTCGGCACCGGGGAGCTGTTTTTT
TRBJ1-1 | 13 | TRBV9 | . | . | CASSVTGNTEAFF | TGTGCCAGCAGCGTGACAGGTAACACTGAAGCTTTCTTT
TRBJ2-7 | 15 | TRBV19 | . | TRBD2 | CASSIYLAGEYEQYF | TGTGCCAGTAGTATATACCTAGCGGGAGAGTACGAGCAGTACTTC
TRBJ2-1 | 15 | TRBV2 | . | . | CASWGTGEVSNEQFF | TGTGCCAGCTGGGGTACAGGGGAGGTTAGCAATGAGCAGTTCTTC
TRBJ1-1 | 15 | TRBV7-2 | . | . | CASSANRGLRSEAFF | TGTGCCAGCAGCGCCAACCGGGGCCTGAGGTCTGAAGCTTTCTTT
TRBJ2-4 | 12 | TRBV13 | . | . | CASSLRGTSQYF | TGTGCCAGCAGCTTAAGGGGGACTTCCCAGTACTTC
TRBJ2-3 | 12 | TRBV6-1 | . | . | CASTSDTDTQYF | TGTGCCAGCACCTCTGACACAGATACGCAGTATTTT
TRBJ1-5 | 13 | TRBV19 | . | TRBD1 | CASRGQGNQPQHF | TGTGCCAGTAGGGGACAGGGCAATCAGCCCCAGCATTTT
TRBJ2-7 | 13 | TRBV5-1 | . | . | CASNGENAYEQYF | TGCGCCAGCAATGGGGAGAACGCCTACGAGCAGTACTTC
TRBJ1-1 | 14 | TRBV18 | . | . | CASSPPDFKTEAFF | TGTGCCAGCTCACCGCCCGACTTCAAAACTGAAGCTTTCTTT
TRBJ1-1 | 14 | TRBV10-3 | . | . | CAISDRGRSTEAFF | TGTGCCATCAGTGATAGAGGTAGAAGCACTGAAGCTTTCTTT
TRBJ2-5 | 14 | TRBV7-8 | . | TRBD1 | CASRPQGSLEAQYF | TGTGCCAGCAGACCACAGGGGAGTCTTGAGGCCCAGTACTTC
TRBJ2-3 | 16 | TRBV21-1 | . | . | CASSKQGGHRPDTQYF | TGTGCCAGCAGCAAACAGGGAGGGCACAGACCAGATACGCAGTATTTT
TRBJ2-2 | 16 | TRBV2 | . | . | CASSVARFANTGELFF | TGTGCCAGCAGTGTAGCCAGATTCGCGAACACCGGGGAGCTGTTTTTT
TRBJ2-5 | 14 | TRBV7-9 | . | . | CASSARTAQETQYF | TGTGCCAGCAGCGCAAGGACAGCCCAAGAGACCCAGTACTTC
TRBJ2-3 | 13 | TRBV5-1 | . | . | CASSALRWDTQYF | TGCGCCAGCAGCGCACTCAGATGGGATACGCAGTATTTT
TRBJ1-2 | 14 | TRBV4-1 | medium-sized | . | CASSQDPGAYGYTF | TGCGCCAGCAGCCAAGATCCGGGGGCCTATGGCTACACCTTC
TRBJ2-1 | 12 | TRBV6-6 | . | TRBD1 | CASSPDRDEQFF | TGTGCCAGCAGTCCCGACAGGGATGAGCAGTTCTTC
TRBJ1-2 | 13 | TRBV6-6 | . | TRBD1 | CASSSGPGGGYTF | TGTGCCAGCAGTTCAGGACCAGGGGGTGGCTACACCTTC
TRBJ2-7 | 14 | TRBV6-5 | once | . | CASSLGQGDYEQYF | TGTGCCAGCAGTTTAGGGCAGGGTGACTACGAGCAGTACTTC
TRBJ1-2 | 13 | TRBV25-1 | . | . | CAIEGGLDYGYTF | TGTGCTATAGAGGGGGGGCTCGACTATGGCTACACCTTC
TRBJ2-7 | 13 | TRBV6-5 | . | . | CARTMALPYEQYF | TGTGCCAGGACGATGGCCCTACCCTACGAGCAGTACTTC
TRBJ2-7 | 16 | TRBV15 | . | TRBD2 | CATSRNQREGAYEQYF | TGTGCCACCAGCAGGAACCAGCGGGAGGGGGCCTACGAGCAGTACTTC
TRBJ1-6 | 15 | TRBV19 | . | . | CASSIPNASNSPLHF | TGTGCCAGTAGTATCCCCAACGCGAGCAATTCACCCCTCCACTTT
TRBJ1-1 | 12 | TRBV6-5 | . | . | CASIRGNTEAFF | TGTGCCAGCATCCGAGGGAACACTGAAGCTTTCTTT